The 8 T cell receptor beta chains below all came from one sample that was sequenced in a study of shared clonotypes between healthy human individuals. Sequencing used immunoSEQ multiplex PCR; TCRdb keeps in-frame clones, though not all of them. The sample carries approximately 2.4 million clones, around 95% recorded once. Sequenced sample: naive CD4+ T cells sorted from blood. Subset denoted: CD45RA+ positively selected. Every receptor here comes from a man in his late teens or twenties in good health.

The chain has TRBV7-2 and TRBJ2-6; maybe TRBD1 (5 bases). The CDR3 runs to 16 residues. Germline assignment: CDR1 SGHTA and CDR2 FQGNSA. V lost 5 bases and J lost 0, with 11 bases in between. The CDR3 here is CASSPTESSGANVLTF. DNA for the CDR3: TGTGCCAGCAGCCCGACAGAGAGCTCTGGGGCCAACGTCCTGACTTTC. Based on the CDR3 plus reference TRBV7-2 and TRBJ2-6, the full variable domain is GAGVSQSPSNKVTEKGKDVELRCDPISGHTALYWYRQSLGQGLEFLIYFQGNSAPDKSGLPSDRFSAERTGGSVSTLTIQRTQQEDSAVYLCASSPTESSGANVLTFGAGSRLTVL.

The rearrangement uses TRBV5-4 and TRBJ2-5; TRBD2 agrees at 15 bases. With V trimmed by 4 bases and J by 4 bases, 8 bases remained unmatched. CDR3 length: 17 amino acids. Germline assignment: CDR1 SGHNT and CDR2 YYREEE (reference sequence). The CDR3 sequence: CASSPGTSGGSLETQYF. CDR3 DNA: TGTGCCAGCAGCCCCGGGACTAGCGGGGGGAGTTTAGAGACCCAGTACTTC.

The J gene is TRBJ1-5, the V gene TRBV30; D remains ambiguous. V was cut by 1 base and J by 4 bases, with 11 bases left in between. In germline, CDR1 is GTSNPN, CDR2 SVGIG (reference sequence). The CDR3 runs 14 residues. The CDR3 loop reads CAWSGASENQPQHF. The CDR3, as DNA: TGTGCCTGGAGTGGGGCCTCGGAGAATCAGCCCCAGCATTTT.

The chain combines TRBV30 with TRBJ1-1, with 7 bases that match TRBD1. CDR1 is GTSNPN and CDR2 is SVGIG in the germline V gene (reference sequence). The CDR3 spans 12 residues. V shed 2 bases, J shed 5 bases, and the junction held 2 bases outside the gene matches. In nucleotides, the CDR3 is TGTGCCTGGAGTACACAGGGGACTGAAGCTTTCTTT. Translated, it gives CAWSTQGTEAFF.

The chain is built from TRBV9 and TRBJ2-2, with D unclear. Germline assignment: CDR1 SGDLS and CDR2 YYNGEE. This CDR3 is 17 amino acids long. Deletions cut 0 bases from V and 5 bases from J, with 17 bases between. In nucleotides, the CDR3 is TGTGCCAGCAGCGTAGGTTCCTCCATACCAGGTACCGGGGAGCTGTTTTTT. Translation: CASSVGSSIPGTGELFF.

The genes are TRBV18 and TRBJ2-1; 7 nucleotides line up with TRBD1. With 6 bases clipped from V and 3 bases from J, the junction kept 5 bases outside the gene matches. The CDR3 length is 14 residues. Germline loops: CDR1 KGHSH, CDR2 LQKENI. The CDR3 DNA reads TGTGCCAGCTCCCCGGGACAGATCTACAATGAGCAGTTCTTC. Protein sequence: CASSPGQIYNEQFF.

As regards this clone: In the same sample, other DNA sequences code for this CDR3. The chain joins TRBV7-9 to TRBJ2-1; 8 nucleotides agree with TRBD1. Germline loops: CDR1 SEHNR, CDR2 FQNEAQ (reference sequence). Trimming cost V 5 bases and J 0 bases; bases outside gene matches: 3. The CDR3 contains 15 residues. CDR3: CASSLDRGSYNEQFF. CDR3 nucleotides: TGTGCCAGCAGCCTCGACAGGGGCTCCTACAATGAGCAGTTCTTC.

This chain uses TRBV2 with TRBJ1-4; no definite D call. The CDR3 consists of 14 residues. Germline V gene sequence: CDR1 SNHLY, CDR2 FYNNEI. Trimming left V 6 bases short and J 8 bases short, with 16 bases between. This CDR3 reads CASRLSPFYEKLFF. CDR3 DNA sequence: TGTGCCAGCAGACTGAGCCCATTTTACGAAAAACTGTTTTTT.